These 10 T cell receptor beta chains came from one sample sequenced in a study of neurological immune-mediated disorders (dated by TCRdb to about 2019). Libraries were built with 5' RACE. Reads for this sample came from an Illumina HiSeq 2500. TCRdb trimmed public reads at Q25 via fastp, called clones via MiXCR and kept in-frame beta chains. A single entry per CDR3 protein holds the most common genes and DNA from its merged rows. This sample has 25,000 to 35,000 distinct CDR3 sequences in its table, and 1.5% of those were observed once. The ten largest account for approximately 9.2% of the sample. Material: PBMCs. All receptors derive from a woman aged 25 to 39 with multiple sclerosis.

This clonotype was counted many times. CDR3 coding DNA: TGTGCCAGCAGCGTAGGGGTCCTCAATTCACCCCTCCACTTT. Protein: CASSVGVLNSPLHF. The J gene is TRBJ1-6, the V gene TRBV9; D gene ambiguous. Germline CDR1 is SGDLS and CDR2 is YYNGEE. The CDR3 contains 14 residues. The V gene lost 0 bases and the J gene lost 7 bases, with 8 bases spanning the gap.

This clonotype was recorded at least ten times. This chain joins TRBV20-1 and TRBJ1-3; D is unresolved. The CDR3 sequence is 14 residues long. Trimming shortened V by 7 bases and J by 9 bases, and 22 bases separated the two germline ends. Germline V CDR1 and CDR2: DFQATT, SNEGSKA (reference sequence). The CDR3 loop reads CSGRTGWARGTIYF. The CDR3 nucleotides are TGCAGTGGACGGACGGGATGGGCCCGAGGCACCATATATTTT.

This clonotype was detected ten times or more. One junction end does not reproduce the germline sequence, and a read error may be involved. The CDR3 DNA follows: TGCGCGAGCAGCGAGAGCGGGAACACCGGGGAGCTGTTTTTT. Its translation is CASSESGNTGELFF. This sequence joins TRBV5-1 and TRBJ2-2, with a weak D call TRBD2 (5 bases). Germline values: CDR1 SGHRS, CDR2 YFSETQ. The CDR3 spans 14 residues.

This clonotype has a count of ten or more. The chain uses TRBV24-1 and TRBJ1-2; possibly TRBD1 for D (6 bases). V was shortened by 4 bases and J by 2 bases, with 16 bases between the two germline ends. The CDR3 covers 16 residues. Germline lookup yields CDR1 KGHDR and CDR2 SFDVKD. The DNA for the CDR3 is TGTGCCACCAGTGACGGACAGCAACTCTCCAACTATGGCTACACCTTC. Its protein is CATSDGQQLSNYGYTF.

This clonotype was counted many times. The rearrangement joins TRBV7-2 to TRBJ2-1, with no clear D. Germline values: CDR1 SGHTA, CDR2 FQGNSA. CDR3 length: 13 residues. Trimming took 4 bases from V and 4 from J, leaving 8 bases between them. CDR3 in amino acids: CASSSQKYNEQFF. The CDR3 bases are TGTGCCAGCAGCTCACAGAAGTACAATGAGCAGTTCTTC.

This clonotype showed up many times. The gene calls are TRBV9 and TRBJ2-5; 8 positions match TRBD2. Germline V gene sequence: CDR1 SGDLS, CDR2 YYNGEE. The CDR3 runs 16 residues. V was clipped by 0 bases and J by 5 bases; unmatched bases: 9. The CDR3 loop reads CASSVGAGAGGETQYF. The CDR3 DNA reads as TGTGCCAGCAGCGTAGGAGCGGGGGCCGGGGGGGAGACCCAGTACTTC.

This clonotype was counted ten times or more. This chain joins TRBV7-7 and TRBJ2-3, with 7 positions matching TRBD1. The length of the CDR3 is 14 residues. The V segment lost 8 bases and the J segment 4 bases; nucleotides outside the gene matches: 9. Germline assignment: CDR1 SSHAT and CDR2 FNYEAQ (reference sequence). The CDR3 loop reads CASATGAAPDTQYF. The CDR3 bases are TGTGCCAGCGCAACAGGGGCTGCTCCAGATACGCAGTATTTT.

The table lists this clonotype with many counts. The chain recombines TRBV6-6 with TRBJ2-7, with unresolved D. The length of the CDR3 is 12 residues. V was clipped by 4 bases and J by 7 bases, with 11 bases between them. Germline-derived CDR1 and CDR2 are MNHNY and SVGAGI (reference sequence). The CDR3 DNA is TGTGCCAGCAGTTCCCTTAACCAAGAGCAGTACTTC. Protein sequence: CASSSLNQEQYF.

This clonotype was observed many times. The CDR3 sequence is CASSYSSGANVLTF. In DNA, the CDR3 is TGTGCCAGCAGTTACAGCTCTGGGGCCAACGTCCTGACTTTC. The V gene is TRBV6-2 or TRBV6-3, the J gene TRBJ2-6, with unresolved D. Germline V gene data show CDR1 as MNHEY and CDR2 as SVGEGT. The V gene lost 2 bases and the J gene lost 0 bases, with 2 bases spanning the gap. This CDR3 spans 14 amino acids.

This clonotype was detected only a few times. This sequence joins TRBV18 and TRBJ1-6; D unresolved. V was cut by 1 base and J by 8 bases, with 12 bases left in between. Germline V gene sequence: CDR1 KGHSH, CDR2 LQKENI. The CDR3 extends over 15 amino acids. Here the CDR3 DNA reads TGTGCCAGCTCACCACTGGAGGGAGGTGATTCACCCCTCCACTTT. It codes for CASSPLEGGDSPLHF.